This TCR beta chain derives from a study of cytomegalovirus exposure and HLA in healthy donors. Study background: An earlier analysis found 95 million to 140 million unique TCR beta sequences from 200 million or so T cells.

General study findings and limits: CMV antigen specificity was confirmed in vitro for three CMV-associated chains.

Primers: 60 Vbeta forward and 13 Jbeta reverse. Assay used: immunoSEQ multiplex PCR; TCRdb lists only in-frame clones, some missing. Of 90,000 to 150,000 clones listed, 77% are singletons. Germline assignment: CDR1 MGHRA and CDR2 YSYEKL. Trimming removed 2 bases from V and 6 bases from J; junction bases left unmatched: 4. CDR3 size: 14 residues. The sample holds a few counts of this clone. Antigen unknown. The donors, nominally healthy at sampling, likely had unrecorded immune exposures. The sequenced material came from PBMCs. The sequence derives from a man aged 45-65 years in good health and CMV-seropositive. The chain recombines TRBV4-1 with TRBJ1-1; TRBD1 matches at 9 bases. This CDR3 reads CASSQPDRGAEAFF. Written as DNA, the CDR3 is TGCGCCAGCAGCCAACCCGACAGGGGGGCTGAAGCTTTCTTT.